This T cell receptor beta chain is drawn from a study of early T cells in non-severe SARS-CoV-2 infection. In the study overall: Chains were unpaired, as sequencing was done on bulk RNA from unsorted whole blood. Study-level points and caveats: The matching step, a VDJdb search, favored anti-spike CD8 responses and missed private and CD4 specificities.

In germline, CDR1 is SGHRS, CDR2 YFSETQ. The CDR3 loop spans 12 amino acids. The V and J ends lost 5 bases and 5 bases respectively, with 8 bases between them. Attachment of unique molecular identifiers was made to individual cDNA molecules. In TCRdb, the 5' RACE reads were re-called with MiXCR into one record per CDR3 protein. The table includes 55,000 to 70,000 distinct CDR3 sequences, over 10% detected once. A word on this clonotype: Its antigen is unknown.

This chain connects TRBV5-1 to TRBJ2-1; no clear D. The sample was whole blood. This receptor was taken from an adult who was a healthcare worker with PCR-confirmed SARS-CoV-2 infection or an uninfected control (not recorded which). The CDR3 region is CASRLINNEQFF. As DNA, the CDR3 is TGCGCCAGCAGACTGATAAACAATGAGCAGTTCTTC.